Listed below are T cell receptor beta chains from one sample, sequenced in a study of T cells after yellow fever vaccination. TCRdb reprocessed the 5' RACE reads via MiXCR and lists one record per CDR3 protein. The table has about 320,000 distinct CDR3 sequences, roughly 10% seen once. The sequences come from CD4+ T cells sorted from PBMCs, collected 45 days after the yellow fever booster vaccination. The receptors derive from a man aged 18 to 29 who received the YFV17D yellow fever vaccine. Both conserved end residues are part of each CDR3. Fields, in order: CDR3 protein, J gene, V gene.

CASSSLGQGEKTQYF | TRBJ2-5 | TRBV5-6
CASSLGGFVDNEQFF | TRBJ2-1 | TRBV7-9
CATSDFPPLATDTQYF | TRBJ2-3 | TRBV24-1
CASSLAPTGTYEQYF | TRBJ2-7 | TRBV5-4
CASSQEMVARGLETQYF | TRBJ2-5 | TRBV4-2
CASTLDGVTRGYTF | TRBJ1-2 | TRBV7-2
CASSFPNTGELFF | TRBJ2-2 | TRBV5-1
CSVSLAVATERKYGYTF | TRBJ1-2 | TRBV20-1
CASSETVPQYF | TRBJ2-5 | TRBV2
CSATRQGQETQYF | TRBJ2-5 | TRBV20-1
CASSPRGGGRETQYF | TRBJ2-5 | TRBV9
CASSQEIYSNQPQHF | TRBJ1-5 | TRBV4-1
CSASGFESLFYEQYF | TRBJ2-7 | TRBV20-1
CSVPIGAVRGQETQYF | TRBJ2-5 | TRBV29-1
CSADARRGNNEQFF | TRBJ2-1 | TRBV20-1
CASSPRGGFETFF | TRBJ1-1 | TRBV7-9
CASSIDFPRRAGEQYF | TRBJ2-7 | TRBV19
CASSTREFSNFHF | TRBJ1-6 | TRBV6-5
CASSLHQGQVYGYTF | TRBJ1-2 | TRBV28
CASSFVLSVWTEAFF | TRBJ1-1 | TRBV7-9
CASSVEAVTEAFF | TRBJ1-1 | TRBV9
CASHEARGVGYTF | TRBJ1-2 | TRBV12-3/TRBV12-4
CASRASQHTDTQYF | TRBJ2-3 | TRBV5-1
CASSDFNTGELFF | TRBJ2-2 | TRBV25-1
CASSRDSASTEAFF | TRBJ1-1 | TRBV5-1
CASSQGWGGGTYEQYF | TRBJ2-7 | TRBV3-1
CASSLAGADTDTQYF | TRBJ2-3 | TRBV7-3
CASSRGFRGNNQPQHF | TRBJ1-5 | TRBV3-1
CASSFSQSAGYTF | TRBJ1-2 | TRBV12-3/TRBV12-4
CASSIDSYGYTF | TRBJ1-2 | TRBV19